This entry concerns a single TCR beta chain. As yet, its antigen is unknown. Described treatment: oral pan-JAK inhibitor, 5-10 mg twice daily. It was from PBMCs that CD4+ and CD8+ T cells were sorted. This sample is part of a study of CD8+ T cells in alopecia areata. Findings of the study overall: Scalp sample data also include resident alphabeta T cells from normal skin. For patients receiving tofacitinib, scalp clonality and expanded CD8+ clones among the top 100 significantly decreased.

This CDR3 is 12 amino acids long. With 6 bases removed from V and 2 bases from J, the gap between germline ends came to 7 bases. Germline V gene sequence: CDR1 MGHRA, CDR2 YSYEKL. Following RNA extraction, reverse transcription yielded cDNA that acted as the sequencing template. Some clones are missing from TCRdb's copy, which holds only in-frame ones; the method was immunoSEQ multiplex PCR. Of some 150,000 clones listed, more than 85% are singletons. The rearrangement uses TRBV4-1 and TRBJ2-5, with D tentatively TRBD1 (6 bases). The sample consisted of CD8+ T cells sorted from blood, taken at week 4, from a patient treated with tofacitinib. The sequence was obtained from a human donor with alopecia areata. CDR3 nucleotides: TGCGCCAGCAGAGGGGGACAAGAGACCCAGTACTTC. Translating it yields CASRGGQETQYF.